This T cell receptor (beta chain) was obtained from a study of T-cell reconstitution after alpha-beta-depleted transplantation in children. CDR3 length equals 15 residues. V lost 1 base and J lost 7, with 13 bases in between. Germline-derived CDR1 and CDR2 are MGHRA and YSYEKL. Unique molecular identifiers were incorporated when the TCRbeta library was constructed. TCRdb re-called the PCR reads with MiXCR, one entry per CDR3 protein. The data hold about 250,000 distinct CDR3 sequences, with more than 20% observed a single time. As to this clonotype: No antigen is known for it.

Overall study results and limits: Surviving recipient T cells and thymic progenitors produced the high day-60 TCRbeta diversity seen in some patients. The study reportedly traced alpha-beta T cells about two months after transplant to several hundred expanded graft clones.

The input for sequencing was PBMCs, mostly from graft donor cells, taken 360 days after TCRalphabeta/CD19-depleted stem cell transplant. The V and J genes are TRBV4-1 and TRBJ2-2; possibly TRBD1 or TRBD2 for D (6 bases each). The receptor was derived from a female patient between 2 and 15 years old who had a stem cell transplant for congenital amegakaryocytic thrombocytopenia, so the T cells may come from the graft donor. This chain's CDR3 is CASSQGWGASGELFF. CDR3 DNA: TGCGCCAGCAGCCAAGGGTGGGGGGCAAGCGGGGAGCTGTTTTTT.